The 26 T cell receptor beta chains in this list originate from one sample, sequenced in a study of blood T cell repertoires in COVID-19 (dated by TCRdb to 2018 to 2020). Libraries were made using the immunoSEQ multiplex PCR assay. What TCRdb holds here is the immuneACCESS table cut down to in-frame rearrangements. Part of the clones is not present; checked against another copy, under half of the missing clones reflect an unresolved V gene, and the others are unexplained. Across this sample there are approximately 150,000 clones, with roughly 80% seen only once. Under 13% of the sample is held by the ten biggest clonotypes. Material: peripheral blood. These TCRs come from a man between 65 and 80 years old with active or convalescent COVID-19.

Concerning this clone itself: Different DNA sequences within this sample yield the same CDR3. The chain uses TRBV5-1 and TRBJ2-5, with 8 positions matching TRBD1. This CDR3 is 15 amino acids long. The junction had 8 bases not matched to a gene; V was cut back by 4 bases and J by 3 bases. Germline assignment: CDR1 SGHRS and CDR2 YFSETQ. The DNA for the CDR3 is TGCGCCAGCAGCCTACTAGGGACAGGTGAAGAGACCCAGTACTTC. Translation: CASSLLGTGEETQYF.

This clone was observed a handful of times. The chain combines TRBV28 with TRBJ1-1; possibly TRBD1 for D (5 bases). Germline V gene lookup returns CDR1 MDHEN and CDR2 SYDVKM. With 6 bases removed from V and 1 base from J, the gap between germline ends came to 9 bases. The CDR3 spans 13 residues. The CDR3 region is CASRWGANTEAFF. As DNA, the CDR3 is TGTGCCAGCAGGTGGGGCGCGAACACTGAAGCTTTCTTT. Filled out from reference TRBV28 and TRBJ1-1, the complete variable domain reads DVKVTQSSRYLVKRTGEKVFLECVQDMDHENMFWYRQDPGLGLRLIYFSYDVKMKEKGDIPEGYSVSREKKERFSLILESASTNQTSMYLCASRWGANTEAFFGQGTRLTVV.

This sequence joins TRBV5-1 and TRBJ2-2; possibly TRBD1 for D (5 bases). The CDR3 is 16 residues long. Germline lookup yields CDR1 SGHRS and CDR2 YFSETQ. Between the trimmed V and J ends, which lost 0 bases and 4 bases, there was a span of 13 bases. The chain's CDR3 is CASSLVVGASTGELFF. The CDR3 nucleotides are TGCGCCAGCAGCTTGGTGGTAGGGGCGAGCACCGGGGAGCTGTTTTTT.

The CDR3 sequence: CASSVGGTDTQYF. Written as DNA, the CDR3 is TGTGCCAGCAGCGTAGGAGGCACAGATACGCAGTATTTT. The chain combines TRBV9 with TRBJ2-3, with D unresolved. Trimming left V 0 bases short and J 1 base short, with 3 bases between. Germline V gene sequence: CDR1 SGDLS, CDR2 YYNGEE. CDR3 length: 13 amino acids.

The gene calls are TRBV28 and TRBJ1-1; 8 nucleotides align to TRBD1. CDR1 MDHEN and CDR2 SYDVKM come from the germline V gene. The CDR3 is 16 residues long. J gave up 4 bases and V 3 bases, and 10 bases lay outside the gene matches. CDR3 DNA: TGTGCCAGCAGTTTTGGGACAGGTTTGTCCCGCACTGAAGCTTTCTTT. Residues: CASSFGTGLSRTEAFF.

V is TRBV18 and J is TRBJ1-1; TRBD1 matches 8 bases. The length of the CDR3 is 16 residues. CDR1 and CDR2 from the germline V gene are KGHSH and LQKENI. V lost 3 bases and J lost 6; bases outside the gene matches: 12. CDR3 sequence: CASSPRDRYQSPEAFF. The DNA of the CDR3 is TGTGCCAGCTCACCCCGGGACAGGTACCAGTCGCCTGAAGCTTTCTTT.

The chain's CDR3 is CASSYSSGSSDQHF. Here the CDR3 DNA reads TGTGCCAGCAGTTACTCCTCGGGATCTTCTGACCAGCATTTT. The chain employs TRBV6-5 and TRBJ1-5; D gene unclear. The V end lost 0 bases, the J end lost 12 bases, and 15 bases lay between the germline ends. Germline CDR1 and CDR2: MNHEY and SVGAGI. The CDR3 contains 14 residues.

This chain links TRBV24-1 with TRBJ1-1; D unresolved. Germline CDR1 reads KGHDR; CDR2 reads SFDVKD. Trimming removed 1 base at V and 7 bases at J, with 6 bases between. This CDR3 has 12 residues. The CDR3 DNA sequence: TGTGCCACCAGTGATTTAAACGGTGAAGCTTTCTTT. The encoded protein is CATSDLNGEAFF.

The chain couples TRBV27 to TRBJ1-4; 7 bases are shared with TRBD1. The CDR3 is made up of 17 amino acids. V lost 5 bases to trimming and J lost 6 bases; unmatched junction nucleotides: 15. Germline values: CDR1 MNHEY, CDR2 SMNVEV (reference sequence). As DNA, the CDR3 is TGTGCCAGCAGTCCCCGACAGGGACGGTTCGGAGATGAAAAACTGTTTTTT. Protein product: CASSPRQGRFGDEKLFF.

The CDR3 sequence: CASGTSGSKGEQYF. The CDR3 region has the DNA TGTGCCTCCGGGACTAGCGGGAGTAAGGGCGAGCAGTACTTC. The V call is TRBV10-3, the J call TRBJ2-5; 14 nucleotides agree with TRBD2. The tail of the sequence fits TRBJ2-7 better, so the J call may be wrong. The CDR3 covers 14 residues. CDR1 is ENHRY, CDR2 SYGVKD, per germline.

The chain combines TRBV5-5 with TRBJ2-3, with TRBD1 as a possible D gene (5 bases). The CDR3 is 16 amino acids. The V and J ends lost 0 bases and 4 bases respectively, with 15 bases between them. The germline gives CDR1 SGHKS, CDR2 YYEKEE (reference sequence). This CDR3 is CASSLEGGRVADTQYF. In DNA, the CDR3 is TGTGCCAGCAGCTTGGAGGGCGGCAGGGTAGCAGATACGCAGTATTTT. Using reference TRBV5-5 and TRBJ2-3 for the parts outside the CDR3, the full variable domain is DAGVTQSPTHLIKTRGQQVTLRCSPISGHKSVSWYQQVLGQGPQFIFQYYEKEERGRGNFPDRFSARQFPNYSSELNVNALLLGDSALYLCASSLEGGRVADTQYFGPGTRLTVL.

The chain couples TRBV6-1 to TRBJ1-1; TRBD1 matches at 10 bases. The CDR3 covers 15 residues. The V gene's germline CDR1 is MNHNS and CDR2 SASEGT. Losses at the gene ends were 2 bases for V and 6 bases for J; bases not matched to a gene: 6. The CDR3: CASSEPGTGEAEAFF. CDR3 bases: TGTGCCAGCAGTGAACCCGGGACAGGGGAGGCTGAAGCTTTCTTT.

This rearrangement joins TRBV18 to TRBJ2-7, with D unresolved. The CDR3 is made up of 15 amino acids. The V and J ends lost 5 bases and 3 bases respectively, with 17 bases between them. CDR1 and CDR2 from the germline V gene are KGHSH and LQKENI. The CDR3 nucleotides are TGTGCCAGCTCATCTTCTCCCCGGCAGGTCTACGAGCAGTACTTC. This codes for CASSSSPRQVYEQYF.

This sequence joins TRBV7-2 and TRBJ2-5, with 8 bases lining up with TRBD2. Germline assignment: CDR1 SGHTA and CDR2 FQGNSA. The J segment lost 3 bases and the V segment lost 7 bases, leaving 7 bases of the junction unmatched. CDR3 length: 14 residues. CDR3 sequence (DNA): TGTGCCAGCACCCGTCTCGGGGGGGAAGAGACCCAGTACTTC. Translated, it gives CASTRLGGEETQYF.

Comment on this clone: The same CDR3 is also encoded by other DNA sequences in this sample. The rearrangement uses TRBV19 and TRBJ2-3, with TRBD2 identical over 11 bases. Looked up from germline, CDR1 is LNHDA and CDR2 is SQIVND (reference sequence). V gave up 4 bases and J gave up 3 bases; unmatched junction bases: 3. This CDR3 is built from 15 residues. The CDR3 protein is CASSTGTSGTDTQYF. In nucleotides, the CDR3 is TGTGCCAGTAGTACCGGGACTAGCGGTACAGATACGCAGTATTTT.

The table lists this clone with a few counts. The CDR3 reads CASSTDSSNQPQHF. CDR3 DNA: TGTGCCAGCAGCACCGACAGTAGCAATCAGCCCCAGCATTTT. V is TRBV7-2 and J is TRBJ1-5; TRBD1 is a possible D gene (5 bases). Trimming took off 5 bases at V and 0 bases at J, with 8 bases between the two ends. Germline CDR1 SGHTA, CDR2 FQGNSA. This CDR3 spans 14 amino acids. Combining the CDR3 with reference TRBV7-2 and TRBJ1-5 gives the whole variable domain GAGVSQSPSNKVTEKGKDVELRCDPISGHTALYWYRQSLGQGLEFLIYFQGNSAPDKSGLPSDRFSAERTGGSVSTLTIQRTQQEDSAVYLCASSTDSSNQPQHFGDGTRLSIL.

The chain recombines TRBV5-4 with TRBJ2-7; 10 bases map to TRBD2. Trimming cost V 4 bases and J 2 bases; bases outside gene matches: 6. Germline CDR1 reads SGHNT; CDR2 reads YYREEE (reference sequence). The CDR3 runs to 15 residues. Written as DNA, the CDR3 is TGTGCCAGCAGCCTTCAGCGGGAGGGCCCCTACGAGCAGTACTTC. It codes for CASSLQREGPYEQYF.

This clone was detected a few times. The genes are TRBV10-1 and TRBJ2-3; D gene unclear. The CDR3 runs 14 residues. Germline V gives CDR1 WNHNN, CDR2 SYGVQD (reference sequence). The V end was cut by 2 bases, the J end by 6 bases, with 12 bases between. The CDR3 DNA reads as TGCGCCAGCAGTGAGAGTGGTGCACAGGATACGCAGTATTTT. It yields the protein CASSESGAQDTQYF.

The rearrangement links TRBV27 to TRBJ2-3; tentative D call: TRBD2 (6 bases). V dropped 8 bases and J dropped 8 bases, with 29 bases sitting between them. The CDR3 consists of 17 residues. Germline-derived CDR1 and CDR2 are MNHEY and SMNVEV (reference sequence). The CDR3 sequence: CASRRGVGTPRVSTQYF. The CDR3 DNA reads TGTGCCAGCCGAAGGGGAGTCGGGACTCCCCGAGTGAGTACGCAGTATTTT.

The rearrangement joins TRBV27 to TRBJ1-6; no reliable D call. The CDR3 has 20 amino acids. Deletions cut 5 bases from V and 0 bases from J, with 23 bases between. CDR1 and CDR2 from the germline V gene are MNHEY and SMNVEV (reference sequence). CDR3 residues: CASSSLARWSTSSYNSPLHF. The CDR3 coding sequence is TGTGCCAGCAGTAGCCTAGCCAGGTGGTCCACCAGCTCCTATAATTCACCCCTCCACTTT.

The V gene is TRBV5-1, the J gene TRBJ1-4; 7 bases fit TRBD1. Germline assignment: CDR1 SGHRS and CDR2 YFSETQ. V was clipped by 6 bases and J by 4 bases; unmatched bases: 3. CDR3 length: 13 amino acids. The CDR3: CASKGQINEKLFF. DNA of the CDR3: TGCGCCAGCAAGGGACAGATTAATGAAAAACTGTTTTTT.

V usage is TRBV30 and J usage is TRBJ2-1; possibly TRBD2 for D (5 bases). Germline CDR1 is GTSNPN and CDR2 is SVGIG (reference sequence). The CDR3 is made up of 13 amino acids. V lost 2 bases and J lost 10, with 15 bases in between. The CDR3 sequence: CAWSSAIRGEQFF. CDR3 nucleotide sequence: TGTGCCTGGAGTAGCGCAATACGAGGGGAGCAGTTCTTC.

The rearrangement joins TRBV9 to TRBJ2-3, with TRBD2 matching over 7 bases. Trimming cost V 0 bases and J 2 bases; bases outside gene matches: 6. The germline V gene encodes CDR1 SGDLS and CDR2 YYNGEE. The CDR3 covers 16 residues. As DNA, the CDR3 is TGTGCCAGCAGCGTAGAGGGGCTAGCGGTCACAGATACGCAGTATTTT. Its translation: CASSVEGLAVTDTQYF.

This chain uses TRBV5-1 with TRBJ2-1; 8 bases are shared with TRBD2. The germline V gene has CDR1 SGHRS and CDR2 YFSETQ. This CDR3 has 16 amino acids. The ends lost 0 bases at V and 0 bases at J; junction bases unmatched: 2. Here the CDR3 DNA reads TGCGCCAGCAGCTTGGTAGCGGGGAGCTCCTACAATGAGCAGTTCTTC. Translated, it gives CASSLVAGSSYNEQFF.

The chain combines TRBV28 with TRBJ2-7; D is perhaps TRBD2 (5 bases). V was shortened by 4 bases and J by 2 bases, with 18 bases between the two germline ends. CDR3 size: 16 residues. Per germline, CDR1 MDHEN and CDR2 SYDVKM. CDR3 in DNA: TGTGCCAGCAGTTCCCCCGGGATCCCGAATCCCTACGAGCAGTACTTC. Amino acids: CASSSPGIPNPYEQYF.

The chain recombines TRBV6-5 with TRBJ2-2; D is unclear. CDR3 length: 14 residues. Germline V lookup: CDR1 MNHEY, CDR2 SVGAGI. The V end was cut by 11 bases, the J end by 1 base, with 14 bases between. CDR3 region: CASRPVRNTGELFF. As DNA, the CDR3 is TGTGCCTCCAGGCCAGTGAGGAACACCGGGGAGCTGTTTTTT.